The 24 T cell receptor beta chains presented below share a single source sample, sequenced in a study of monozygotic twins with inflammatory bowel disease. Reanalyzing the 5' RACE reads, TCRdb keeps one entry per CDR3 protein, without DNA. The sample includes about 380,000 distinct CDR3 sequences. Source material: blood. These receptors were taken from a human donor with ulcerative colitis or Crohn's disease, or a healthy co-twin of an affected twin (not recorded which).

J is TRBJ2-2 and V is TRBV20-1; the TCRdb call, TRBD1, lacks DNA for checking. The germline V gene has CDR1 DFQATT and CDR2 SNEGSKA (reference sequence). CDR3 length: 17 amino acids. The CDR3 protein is CSARDLQGHGGTGELFF.

CDR3 loop: CASSSDATYNEQFF. The chain is built from TRBV7-2 and TRBJ2-1. CDR1 is SGHTA and CDR2 is FQGNSA in the germline V gene. The length of the CDR3 is 14 residues.

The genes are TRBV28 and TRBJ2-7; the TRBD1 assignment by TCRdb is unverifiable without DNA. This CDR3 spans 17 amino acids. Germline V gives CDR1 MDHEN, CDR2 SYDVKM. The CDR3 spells CASSFGPRTGGSYEQYF.

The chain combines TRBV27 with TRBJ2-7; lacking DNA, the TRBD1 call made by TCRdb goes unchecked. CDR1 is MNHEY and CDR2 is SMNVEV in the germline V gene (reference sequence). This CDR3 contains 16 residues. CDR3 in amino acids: CASSRPTGESSYEQYF.

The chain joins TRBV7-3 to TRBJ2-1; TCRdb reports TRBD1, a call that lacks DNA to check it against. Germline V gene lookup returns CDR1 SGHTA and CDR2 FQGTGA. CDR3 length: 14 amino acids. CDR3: CASSRQTGGNEQFF.

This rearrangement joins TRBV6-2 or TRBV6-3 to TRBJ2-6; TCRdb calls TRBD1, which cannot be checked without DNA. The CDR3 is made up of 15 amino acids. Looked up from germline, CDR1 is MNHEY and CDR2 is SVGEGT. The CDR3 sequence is CASSRPGARANVLTF.

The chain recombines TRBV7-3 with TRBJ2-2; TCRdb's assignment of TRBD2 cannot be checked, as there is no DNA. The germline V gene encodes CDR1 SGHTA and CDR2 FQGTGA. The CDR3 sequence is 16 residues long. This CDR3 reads CASSLLAGRNTGELFF. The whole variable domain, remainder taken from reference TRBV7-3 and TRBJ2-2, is GAGVSQTPSNKVTEKGKYVELRCDPISGHTALYWYRQSLGQGPEFLIYFQGTGAADDSGLPNDRFFAVRPEGSVSTLKIQRTERGDSAVYLCASSLLAGRNTGELFFGEGSRLTVL.

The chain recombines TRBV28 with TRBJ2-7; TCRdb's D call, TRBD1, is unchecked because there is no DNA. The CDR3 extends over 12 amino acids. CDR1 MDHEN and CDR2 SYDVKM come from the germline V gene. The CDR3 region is CASTAGAYEQYF.

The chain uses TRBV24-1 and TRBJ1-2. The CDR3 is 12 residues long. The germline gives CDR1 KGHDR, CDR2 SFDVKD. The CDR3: CATSDNTHGYTF.

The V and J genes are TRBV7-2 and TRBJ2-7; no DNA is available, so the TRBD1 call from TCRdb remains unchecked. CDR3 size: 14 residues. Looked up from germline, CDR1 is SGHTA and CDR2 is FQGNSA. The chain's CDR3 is CASSFSRGASEQYF.

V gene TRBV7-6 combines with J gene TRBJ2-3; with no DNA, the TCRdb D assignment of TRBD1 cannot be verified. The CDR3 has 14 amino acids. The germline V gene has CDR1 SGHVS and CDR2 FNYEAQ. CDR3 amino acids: CASSSSGEPDTQYF.

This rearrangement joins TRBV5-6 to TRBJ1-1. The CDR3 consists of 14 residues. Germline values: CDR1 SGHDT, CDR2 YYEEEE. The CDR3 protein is CASSRGGVEAEAFF.

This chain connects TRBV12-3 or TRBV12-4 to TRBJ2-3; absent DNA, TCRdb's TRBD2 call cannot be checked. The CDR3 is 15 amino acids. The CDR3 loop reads CASSAGAGRSDTQYF.

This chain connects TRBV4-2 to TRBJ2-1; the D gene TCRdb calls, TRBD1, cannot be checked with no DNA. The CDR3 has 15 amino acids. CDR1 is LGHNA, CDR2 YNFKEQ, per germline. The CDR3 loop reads CASSPGDRGYNEQFF.

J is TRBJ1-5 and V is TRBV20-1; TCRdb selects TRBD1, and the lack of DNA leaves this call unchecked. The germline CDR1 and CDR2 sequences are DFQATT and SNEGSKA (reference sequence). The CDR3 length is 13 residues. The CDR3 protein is CSAATDRAQPQHF.

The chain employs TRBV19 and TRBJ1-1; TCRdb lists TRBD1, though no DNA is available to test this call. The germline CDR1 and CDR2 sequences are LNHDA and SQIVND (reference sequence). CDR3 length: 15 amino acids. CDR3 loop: CASSRLDSMNTEAFF.

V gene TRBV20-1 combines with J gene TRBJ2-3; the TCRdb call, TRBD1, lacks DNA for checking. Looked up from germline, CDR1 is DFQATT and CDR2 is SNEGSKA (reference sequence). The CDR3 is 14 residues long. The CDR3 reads CSARWASRGDTQYF.

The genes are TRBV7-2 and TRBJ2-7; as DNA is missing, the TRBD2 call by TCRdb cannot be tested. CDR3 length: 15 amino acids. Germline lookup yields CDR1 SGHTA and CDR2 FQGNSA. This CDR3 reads CASSLAGQRRYEQYF.

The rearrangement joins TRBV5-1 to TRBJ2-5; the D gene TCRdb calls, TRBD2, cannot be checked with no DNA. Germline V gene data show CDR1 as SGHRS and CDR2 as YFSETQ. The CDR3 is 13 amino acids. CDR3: CASSPGLRETQYF.

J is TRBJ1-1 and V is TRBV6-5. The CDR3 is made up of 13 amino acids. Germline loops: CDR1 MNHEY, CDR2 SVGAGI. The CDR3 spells CASSYSMRSEAFF.

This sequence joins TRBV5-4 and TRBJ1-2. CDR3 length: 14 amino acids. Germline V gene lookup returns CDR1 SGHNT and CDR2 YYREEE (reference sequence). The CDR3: CASSLASANYGYTF.

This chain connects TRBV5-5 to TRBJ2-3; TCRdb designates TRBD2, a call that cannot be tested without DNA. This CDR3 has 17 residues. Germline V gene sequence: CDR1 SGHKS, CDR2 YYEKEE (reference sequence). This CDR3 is CASRDGASGEDTDTQYF.

The CDR3 spells CASSIGTGSYEQYF. V usage is TRBV11-2 and J usage is TRBJ2-7; as DNA is missing, the TRBD1 call by TCRdb cannot be tested. The CDR3 is made up of 14 amino acids. Germline V CDR1 and CDR2: SGHAT, FQNNGV. The variable domain in full, completed from reference TRBV11-2 and TRBJ2-7, reads EAGVAQSPRYKIIEKRQSVAFWCNPISGHATLYWYQQILGQGPKLLIQFQNNGVVDDSQLPKDRFSAERLKGVDSTLKIQPAKLEDSAVYLCASSIGTGSYEQYFGPGTRLTVT.

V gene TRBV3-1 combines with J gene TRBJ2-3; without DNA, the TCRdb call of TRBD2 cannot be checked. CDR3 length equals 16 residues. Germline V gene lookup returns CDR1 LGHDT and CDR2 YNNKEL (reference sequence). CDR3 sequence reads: CASSQGSSGPTDTQYF.